The present TCR beta chain was sequenced within a study of shared clonotypes between healthy human individuals. Looking at the study overall: The cohort had a couple of women and a few men, ages 18 to 49.

Libraries were prepared by immunoSEQ multiplex PCR; TCRdb keeps only in-frame clonotypes and omits some of them. The table records 1.5 million to 2.5 million clones, about 95% of them present only once. Terminally differentiated effector memory CD45RA+ cells were excluded by CCR7 positive selection of CD45RO-negative cells. Trimming took off 1 base at V and 5 bases at J, with 11 bases between the two ends. CDR1 is SEHNR and CDR2 is FQNEAQ in the germline V gene (reference sequence). The CDR3 runs 14 residues. The chain has TRBV7-9 and TRBJ1-1; D is unclear. This TCR came from a young man in good health. Sequences were obtained from naive CD8+ T cells sorted from blood. The CDR3 is CASSLEDLGTEAFF. Here the CDR3 DNA reads TGTGCCAGCAGCTTAGAGGACTTGGGAACTGAAGCTTTCTTT.